This is a list of T cell receptor beta chains from one sample in a study of blood T cell repertoires in COVID-19. Only in-frame clones appear in the TCRdb table, and some are missing; sequencing was by immunoSEQ multiplex PCR. This table holds 35,000 to 45,000 clones, approximately 80% found once. The sample taken for sequencing was peripheral blood. These receptors were obtained from a human donor in a cohort sampled during active COVID-19. CDR3s include the opening cysteine and the closing phenylalanine or tryptophan. The D gene is left open where the match is weak. Clone size is shown for a subset of rows, as once, few, many or a class of expanded clone.

V,D,size,J,DNA,CDR3
TRBV6-5,.,.,TRBJ1-4,TGTGCCAGCAGTCCTGACAGGCAGAATGCAAAACTGTTTTTT,CASSPDRQNAKLFF
TRBV27,.,.,TRBJ2-7,TGTGCCAGCACCTCCTGGGAAGCGGGTCACGAGCAGTACTTC,CASTSWEAGHEQYF
TRBV3-1/TRBV3-2,.,.,TRBJ2-2,TGTGCCAGCAGCCGTTCTAGCGAACTCGGGGAGCTGTTTTTT,CASSRSSELGELFF
TRBV9,.,.,TRBJ1-4,TGTGCCAGCAGCCCCGGTCATACAGGGTATACTAATGAAAAACTGTTTTTT,CASSPGHTGYTNEKLFF
TRBV28,TRBD2,.,TRBJ2-7,TGTGCCAGCAGTTCCCCTAGCGGAAACTCCTACGAGCAGTACTTC,CASSSPSGNSYEQYF
TRBV5-1,TRBD2,.,TRBJ2-5,TGCGCCAGCAGCTTGGAACTAGCGGGGCGAGAGACCCAGTACTTC,CASSLELAGRETQYF
TRBV30,TRBD2,.,TRBJ2-5,TGTGCCTGGAGTGTTGGACTAGGAAATCAAGAGACCCAGTACTTC,CAWSVGLGNQETQYF
TRBV5-1,TRBD2,.,TRBJ2-3,TGCGCCAGCAGCTTGGTTGCGGGAGGGCCCGCAGATACGCAGTATTTT,CASSLVAGGPADTQYF
TRBV7-9,TRBD2,.,TRBJ2-2,TGTGCCAGCAGCTTAGACGCTAGCGGGTCGGCAACCGGGGAGCTGTTTTTT,CASSLDASGSATGELFF
TRBV7-2,TRBD1,.,TRBJ2-1,TGTGCCAGCAGCTTAGCGGGACAGTACTACAATGAGCAGTTCTTC,CASSLAGQYYNEQFF
TRBV10-3,TRBD2,few,TRBJ2-7,TGTGCCATACAACCGGGTCGGGGGGAAGGCGAGCAGTACTTC,CAIQPGRGEGEQYF
TRBV5-1,TRBD2,once,TRBJ2-4,TGCGCCAGCAGCTTGATGGCTAGCGGGGACCAAGGCATTCAGTACTTC,CASSLMASGDQGIQYF
TRBV28,.,once,TRBJ2-1,TGTGCCAGTAGAATAGCGACTACCTACAATGAGCAGTTCTTC,CASRIATTYNEQFF
TRBV7-8,.,.,TRBJ2-1,TGTGCCAGCAGATACAGGGCCAGCTCCTACAATGAGCAGTTCTTC,CASRYRASSYNEQFF
TRBV28,.,.,TRBJ1-3,TGTGCCAGCAGTTCACAGGGATCTGGAAACACCATATATTTT,CASSSQGSGNTIYF
TRBV9,.,.,TRBJ1-5,TGTGCCAGCAGCGGAGACCCGGGGGGACTTGGTCAGCCCCAGCATTTT,CASSGDPGGLGQPQHF
TRBV5-1,.,.,TRBJ2-3,TGCGCCAGCAGCTTGGAAGGGACAACAGATACGCAGTATTTT,CASSLEGTTDTQYF
TRBV5-5,TRBD1,.,TRBJ1-5,TGTGCCAGCAGCTGGGGACAGAGTCAGCCCCAGCATTTT,CASSWGQSQPQHF
TRBV7-9,.,.,TRBJ2-1,TGTGCCAGCAGCTTAGACCATGGACAGAACAATGAGCAGTTCTTC,CASSLDHGQNNEQFF
TRBV3-1/TRBV3-2,.,few,TRBJ1-1,TGTGCCAGCAGCCTCCCCGAGAGCGCGGCTTTCTTT,CASSLPESAAFF
TRBV6-5,.,.,TRBJ1-1,TGTGCCAGCAGTTACAATCCGGGGACTGAAGCTTTCTTT,CASSYNPGTEAFF